This entry lists 13 T cell receptor beta chains sequenced from one sample in a study of T cell responses to AZD1222 COVID-19 vaccine. TCRdb's copy holds only in-frame clones and misses some; the assay was immunoSEQ multiplex PCR. Of around 140,000 clones in the sample, roughly 85% were seen once. The input for sequencing was peripheral blood, taken 28 days after the second dose of the MenACWY control vaccine. The receptor source for this set is an adult who received the MenACWY meningococcal vaccine as a control.

This clone was detected a few times. The rearrangement joins TRBV28 to TRBJ1-1; 8 nucleotides align to TRBD1. Losses at the gene ends were 5 bases for V and 7 bases for J; bases not matched to a gene: 12. The CDR3 has 15 residues. Per germline, CDR1 MDHEN and CDR2 SYDVKM. The chain's CDR3 is CASSLRQGPRIEAFF. In DNA form, the CDR3 reads TGTGCCAGCAGTCTCCGACAGGGGCCAAGGATTGAAGCTTTCTTT.

This chain uses TRBV19 with TRBJ1-6; TRBD1 matches 10 bases. V trimming: 7 bases; J trimming: 9 bases; junction bases outside the gene matches: 9. Germline loops: CDR1 LNHDA, CDR2 SQIVND (reference sequence). The CDR3 has 15 residues. The CDR3 loop reads CASNVGQGIGSPLHF. The DNA for the CDR3 is TGTGCCAGTAACGTGGGACAGGGGATAGGTTCACCCCTCCACTTT.

This chain uses TRBV2 with TRBJ2-7; 7 nucleotides agree with TRBD1. With V trimmed by 6 bases and J by 2 bases, 7 bases remained unmatched. This CDR3 is built from 14 residues. The germline CDR1 and CDR2 sequences are SNHLY and FYNNEI. The CDR3 protein is CASSMTGMAYEQYF. CDR3 coding DNA: TGTGCCAGCAGCATGACAGGGATGGCCTACGAGCAGTACTTC. The entire variable domain, with the rest obtained from reference TRBV2 and TRBJ2-7, is as follows: EPEVTQTPSHQVTQMGQEVILRCVPISNHLYFYWYRQILGQKVEFLVSFYNNEISEKSEIFDDQFSVERPDGSNFTLKIRSTKLEDSAMYFCASSMTGMAYEQYFGPGTRLTVT.

In its sample, this clone was seen once. The rearrangement joins TRBV29-1 to TRBJ2-3, with 11 bases matching TRBD2. The CDR3 contains 15 residues. Losses at the gene ends were 4 bases for V and 4 bases for J; bases not matched to a gene: 7. Germline V gives CDR1 SQVTM, CDR2 ANQGSEA. The CDR3 here is CSVGGGSGGADTQYF. For the CDR3, the DNA is TGCAGCGTTGGAGGTGGTAGCGGGGGGGCAGATACGCAGTATTTT.

This chain links TRBV11-3 with TRBJ1-1; D not certain. CDR3 length: 13 amino acids. Trimming shortened V by 1 base and J by 10 bases, and 13 bases separated the two germline ends. Germline CDR1 reads SGHNT; CDR2 reads YENEEA. The CDR3 spells CASSLGSLDGAFF. For the CDR3, the DNA is TGTGCCAGCAGCTTAGGGTCGCTGGATGGAGCTTTCTTT. Full variable domain (rest looked up from reference TRBV11-3 and TRBJ1-1): EAGVVQSPRYKIIEKKQPVAFWCNPISGHNTLYWYLQNLGQGPELLIRYENEEAVDDSQLPKDRFSAERLKGVDSTLKIQPAELGDSAVYLCASSLGSLDGAFFGQGTRLTVV.

The gene calls are TRBV7-2 and TRBJ2-5; the D gene is possibly TRBD2 (5 bases). The length of the CDR3 is 11 residues. V lost 5 bases and J 7 bases, leaving 8 bases between the germline ends. Germline loops: CDR1 SGHTA, CDR2 FQGNSA. Here the CDR3 DNA reads TGTGCCAGCAGCCCGGGATGGACCCAGTACTTC. Encoded protein: CASSPGWTQYF.

This clone was recorded a few times. The rearrangement links TRBV5-1 to TRBJ1-6; TRBD1 agrees at 7 bases. Per the germline V gene, CDR1 is SGHRS and CDR2 is YFSETQ. V trimming: 3 bases; J trimming: 12 bases; junction bases outside the gene matches: 12. This CDR3 has 15 residues. CDR3 nucleotides: TGCGCCAGCAGCTCAGAGGGGGCGGTACTCGGACCCCTCCACTTT. It codes for CASSSEGAVLGPLHF.

The chain uses TRBV3-1 (or the pseudogene TRBV3-2) and TRBJ1-1; TRBD1 matches at 10 bases. Germline CDR1 reads LGHDT; CDR2 reads YNNKEL (reference sequence). Trimming took 1 base from V and 6 from J; bases not matched to a gene: 2. This CDR3 comprises 14 residues. CDR3 loop: CASSQGGQGAEAFF. The CDR3 coding sequence is TGTGCCAGCAGCCAAGGTGGACAGGGGGCTGAAGCTTTCTTT.

The V and J genes are TRBV9 and TRBJ2-3, with TRBD2 as a possible D gene (5 bases). The CDR3 has 16 amino acids. CDR1 and CDR2 (germline): SGDLS, YYNGEE. With 0 bases removed from V and 6 bases from J, the gap between germline ends came to 17 bases. CDR3 region: CASSVDDSVVVDTQYF. For the CDR3, the DNA is TGTGCCAGCAGCGTAGACGATAGCGTGGTGGTGGATACGCAGTATTTT.

The chain combines TRBV28 with TRBJ2-1; 12 bases fit TRBD2. Germline trimming cut 4 bases from V and 3 bases from J; bases unmatched to any gene: 10. Germline CDR1 MDHEN, CDR2 SYDVKM. This CDR3 is 18 amino acids long. The CDR3 here is CASSSLAGGRGYYNEQFF. In DNA, the CDR3 is TGTGCCAGCAGTTCCCTAGCGGGGGGGCGTGGATACTACAATGAGCAGTTCTTC. Drawing the rest from reference TRBV28 and TRBJ2-1, the complete variable domain is DVKVTQSSRYLVKRTGEKVFLECVQDMDHENMFWYRQDPGLGLRLIYFSYDVKMKEKGDIPEGYSVSREKKERFSLILESASTNQTSMYLCASSSLAGGRGYYNEQFFGPGTRLTVL.

This chain connects TRBV30 to TRBJ1-2; a possible D gene is TRBD1 (5 bases). V was cut by 3 bases and J by 8 bases, with 10 bases left in between. Germline loops: CDR1 GTSNPN, CDR2 SVGIG (reference sequence). This CDR3 has 11 residues. CDR3 sequence: CAWSPGLGYTF. CDR3 nucleotide sequence: TGTGCCTGGAGCCCAGGGTTGGGCTACACCTTC.

V gene TRBV2 combines with J gene TRBJ1-1; the D gene is possibly TRBD1 (5 bases). Per the germline V gene, CDR1 is SNHLY and CDR2 is FYNNEI. V was pared by 8 bases and J by 1 base, with 8 bases between. The CDR3 runs 12 residues. CDR3 coding DNA: TGTGCCAGCCTCGGACAGAACACTGAAGCTTTCTTT. It specifies CASLGQNTEAFF.

The V call is TRBV5-1, the J call TRBJ1-2, with D maybe TRBD1 (5 bases). V was clipped by 1 base and J by 1 base, with 8 bases between them. The CDR3 extends over 14 amino acids. CDR1 SGHRS and CDR2 YFSETQ come from the germline V gene. The chain's CDR3 is CASSLSGGNYGYTF. CDR3 DNA sequence: TGCGCCAGCAGCTTGTCTGGGGGTAACTATGGCTACACCTTC.